Sequencing of this TCR beta chain was carried out in a study of shared clonotypes between healthy human individuals. Sequencing used immunoSEQ multiplex PCR; TCRdb keeps in-frame clones, though not all of them. The profile shows around 1 million clones, more than 75% of them singletons. About this clone: What it recognizes is unknown.

Whole-study results and caveats: The study found lower generation probabilities in non-shared clonotypes than in those shared by all four donors.

The clonotype originates from a man aged 18 to 30 in good health. Material: memory CD4+ T cells sorted from blood. Subset indicated: CD45RA-negative fraction.

Here the CDR3 DNA reads TGCAGCGCGAGAACGAGCGGCGAGCAGTACTTC. Its translation: CSARTSGEQYF. V is TRBV29-1 and J is TRBJ2-7, with D perhaps matching TRBD2 (5 bases). V was cut by 7 bases and J by 6 bases, with 13 bases left in between. Germline-derived CDR1 and CDR2 are SQVTM and ANQGSEA. The CDR3 contains 11 residues.